What follows is one TCR beta chain and its context. Measured with immunoSEQ multiplex PCR; TCRdb has only the in-frame clones, and not every one. The sample holds 270,000 or so clones; roughly 87% are singletons and the top ten take about 14%. The data belong to a study of blood T cell repertoires in COVID-19. Study background: Whether acute or convalescent, the COVID-19 samples came from the United States, Italy and Spain.

J was trimmed by 8 bases and V by 10 bases; bases with no gene match: 10. The CDR3 consists of 15 residues. Germline CDR1 reads MNHEY; CDR2 reads SVGAGI. J is TRBJ2-1 and V is TRBV6-5; 14 positions match TRBD2. Sequencing was done on a sample of peripheral blood. This TCR derives from a human donor in a cohort sampled during active COVID-19. The CDR3 DNA follows: TGTGCCACCGGGACTAGCGGGAGTAAAGGCGATGAGCAGTTCTTC. It yields the protein CATGTSGSKGDEQFF.